One sample yielded the 8 T cell receptor beta chains listed below, sequenced in a study of T cells after posttransplantation cyclophosphamide. TCRdb's table, derived via immunoSEQ multiplex PCR, lists solely in-frame clones and lacks some. Listed for the sample are around 35,000 clones, none seen a single time. The sample was PBMCs. The receptors derive from a young man in good health and a related stem cell transplant donor.

This clone was detected ten times or more. This rearrangement joins TRBV6-5 to TRBJ2-7, with D possibly TRBD1 on 5 matching bases. Trimming pared 2 bases from V and 4 bases from J, leaving 12 bases between. CDR3 length: 14 residues. In germline, CDR1 is MNHEY, CDR2 SVGAGI. The CDR3 sequence is CASSYITGRYEQYF. The CDR3 DNA follows: TGTGCCAGCAGTTACATTACAGGCCGGTACGAGCAGTACTTC.

The J gene is TRBJ2-5, the V gene TRBV27, with 11 bases fitting TRBD1. Germline loops: CDR1 MNHEY, CDR2 SMNVEV (reference sequence). The CDR3 totals 16 residues. V gave up 1 base and J gave up 2 bases; unmatched junction bases: 3. CDR3 loop: CASSLFGTGGQETQYF. The CDR3 coding sequence is TGTGCCAGCAGTTTATTCGGGACAGGGGGACAAGAGACCCAGTACTTC.

This clone was counted ten times or more. The rearrangement links TRBV10-3 to TRBJ2-5; D unresolved. The CDR3 loop spans 14 amino acids. V was clipped by 0 bases and J by 5 bases, with 10 bases between them. Germline CDR1 ENHRY, CDR2 SYGVKD. CDR3 sequence: CAISESGSVETQYF. The CDR3 DNA follows: TGTGCCATCAGTGAGTCGGGCTCCGTGGAGACCCAGTACTTC.

This clone came up many times. The chain carries TRBV24-1 and TRBJ2-2; maybe TRBD2 (6 bases). The V gene lost 2 bases and the J gene lost 8 bases, with 20 bases spanning the gap. Germline V CDR1 and CDR2: KGHDR, SFDVKD. CDR3 length equals 17 residues. The CDR3 sequence: CATSDSVFGTRGGELFF. For the CDR3, the DNA is TGTGCCACCAGTGATTCTGTCTTCGGGACGCGGGGTGGGGAGCTGTTTTTT.

In this sample, this clone turned up many times. This chain links TRBV5-8 with TRBJ2-1; D unresolved. Trimming left V 0 bases short and J 0 bases short, with 7 bases between. CDR1 is SGHTS, CDR2 YDEGEE, per germline. The CDR3 is 15 amino acids. The CDR3 DNA follows: TGTGCCAGCAGCTTGGGGGCGAACTCCTACAATGAGCAGTTCTTC. It encodes CASSLGANSYNEQFF.

This clone came up many times. The chain has TRBV4-1 and TRBJ2-7, with 9 bases lining up with TRBD1. Germline loops: CDR1 MGHRA, CDR2 YSYEKL. The CDR3 has 14 amino acids. J was trimmed by 5 bases and V by 4 bases; bases with no gene match: 6. For the CDR3, the DNA is TGCGCCAGCAGCCGCCTCCGGACAGGGGACGAGCAGTACTTC. The encoded protein is CASSRLRTGDEQYF.

This clone was counted at least ten times. V is TRBV4-1 and J is TRBJ1-2; 7 positions agree with TRBD1. V gave up 4 bases and J gave up 4 bases; unmatched junction bases: 15. CDR3 length: 17 amino acids. Germline CDR1 MGHRA, CDR2 YSYEKL. The CDR3 sequence: CASSRDGETGLIYGYTF. Written as DNA, the CDR3 is TGCGCCAGCAGCCGAGATGGGGAGACAGGGTTAATCTATGGCTACACCTTC.

This clone was recorded at least ten times. The V and J genes are TRBV2 and TRBJ2-7; TRBD1 matches 8 bases. CDR1 SNHLY and CDR2 FYNNEI come from the germline V gene. The CDR3 has 16 amino acids. The ends lost 8 bases at V and 0 bases at J; junction bases unmatched: 12. The CDR3, as DNA: TGTGCCAGCTGTCTCGACAGGGGCGTATCCTCCTACGAGCAGTACTTC. It translates to CASCLDRGVSSYEQYF.